The 7 T cell receptor beta chains below all came from one sample that was sequenced in a study of T-cell reconstitution after alpha-beta-depleted transplantation in children. Unique molecular identifiers were built into the TCRbeta library. TCRdb ran MiXCR on the PCR reads and lists one entry per CDR3 protein. The table lists a few hundred thousand distinct CDR3 sequences, approximately 9.8% of them singletons. The material sequenced was PBMCs from the stem cell graft donor, taken from the stem cell graft. The source of these receptors is a human donor who donated a stem cell graft to a child with SCID.

This clonotype occurred many times. The rearrangement joins TRBV12-3 or TRBV12-4 to TRBJ1-1, with unresolved D. Between the trimmed V and J ends, which lost 6 bases and 5 bases, there was a span of 19 bases. This CDR3 comprises 15 residues. The CDR3 loop reads CASSDSYDGRTEAFF. The CDR3 DNA is TGTGCCAGCAGCGATTCTTACGACGGGAGGACTGAAGCTTTCTTT.

In its sample, this clonotype was seen many times. The chain couples TRBV11-2 to TRBJ2-1; 8 nucleotides agree with TRBD2. The CDR3 runs 16 residues. The junction had 9 bases not matched to a gene; V was cut back by 1 base and J by 7 bases. From germline, CDR1 is SGHAT and CDR2 FQNNGV. This CDR3 reads CASSLVGGAIGNEQFF. The CDR3, as DNA: TGTGCCAGCAGCTTAGTCGGGGGGGCTATAGGGAATGAGCAGTTCTTC.

This clonotype was seen at least ten times. CDR3 sequence reads: CASSLVPGARDEQFF. The CDR3 region has the DNA TGCGCCAGCAGCTTGGTCCCCGGGGCGCGGGATGAGCAGTTCTTC. The gene calls are TRBV5-1 and TRBJ2-1, with D tentatively TRBD1 or TRBD2 (5 bases each). The V end was cut by 0 bases, the J end by 8 bases, with 15 bases between. Germline V gene sequence: CDR1 SGHRS, CDR2 YFSETQ. The CDR3 spans 15 residues. The entire variable domain, with the rest obtained from reference TRBV5-1 and TRBJ2-1, is as follows: KAGVTQTPRYLIKTRGQQVTLSCSPISGHRSVSWYQQTPGQGLQFLFEYFSETQRNKGNFPGRFSGRQFSNSRSEMNVSTLELGDSALYLCASSLVPGARDEQFFGPGTRLTVL.

The chain recombines TRBV18 with TRBJ1-6, with unresolved D. The CDR3 covers 14 residues. Germline V CDR1 and CDR2: KGHSH, LQKENI. Trimming took off 2 bases at V and 9 bases at J, with 11 bases between the two ends. Here the CDR3 reads CASSPRNEGSPLHF. Written as DNA, the CDR3 is TGTGCCAGCTCACCAAGAAATGAGGGTTCACCCCTCCACTTT.

This clonotype was seen repeatedly, ten times or more. This chain joins TRBV5-5 and TRBJ2-5, with TRBD1 matching over 9 bases. Germline V gene sequence: CDR1 SGHKS, CDR2 YYEKEE (reference sequence). The CDR3 extends over 15 amino acids. The V gene end was trimmed by 3 bases and the J gene end by 0 bases; junction bases not matched to a gene: 3. CDR3 bases: TGTGCCAGCAGCTCCGGGACAGGGCACCAAGAGACCCAGTACTTC. It encodes CASSSGTGHQETQYF.

A few counts support this clonotype. The chain couples TRBV5-1 to TRBJ1-2, with TRBD1 matching over 9 bases. V lost 4 bases to trimming and J lost 4 bases; unmatched junction nucleotides: 8. The CDR3 totals 15 residues. In germline, CDR1 is SGHRS, CDR2 YFSETQ. CDR3 DNA: TGCGCCAGCAGCCCGGACAGGGGAAGGGGCTATGGCTACACCTTC. Protein product: CASSPDRGRGYGYTF.

This clonotype was picked up many times. This chain uses TRBV12-3 or TRBV12-4 with TRBJ2-2; D not certain. Trimming pared 3 bases from V and 3 bases from J, leaving 5 bases between. The CDR3 length is 13 residues. CDR3 amino acids: CASSFVYTGELFF. For the CDR3, the DNA is TGTGCCAGCAGTTTCGTCTACACCGGGGAGCTGTTTTTT.